What follows is one TCR beta chain and its context. As originally analysed: Using reference gene primer amplification, nucleated cell counts were estimated. Generated by immunoSEQ multiplex PCR, the TCRdb table keeps only in-frame clones and is missing some. D and trimming were read from the DNA, whereas the V and J calls and clone size are those reported in that table. The profile shows 190,000 or so clones, 70% to 90% of them singletons. V shed 6 bases, J shed 2 bases, and the junction held 9 bases outside the gene matches. In germline, CDR1 is MDHEN, CDR2 SYDVKM. This CDR3 region has 15 residues. This record comes from a study of blood T cell repertoires in COVID-19. On the study more broadly: Sites in the United States, Italy and Spain provided acute and convalescent COVID-19 samples. The analysed material was cDNA or gDNA that came from T cells, B-cell-depleted T cells, or PBMCs.

Enrolled during active infection, Seattle patients were then followed longitudinally. The rearrangement links TRBV28 to TRBJ1-1, with TRBD1 identical over 7 bases. Sequencing used peripheral blood. This clonotype was sampled from a man aged 60 to 75 with COVID-19, enrolled during active disease. The CDR3 sequence: CASSLPGTVNTEAFF. DNA of the CDR3: TGTGCCAGCAGCTTGCCTGGGACAGTCAACACTGAAGCTTTCTTT. The full variable domain, its missing parts supplied by reference TRBV28 and TRBJ1-1, is DVKVTQSSRYLVKRTGEKVFLECVQDMDHENMFWYRQDPGLGLRLIYFSYDVKMKEKGDIPEGYSVSREKKERFSLILESASTNQTSMYLCASSLPGTVNTEAFFGQGTRLTVV.